Below, 17 T cell receptor beta chains from the same sample are listed, as sequenced in a study of metastatic and nonmetastatic thyroid tumors (dated by TCRdb to 2020 to 2022). Receptor libraries were prepared by PCR. The data were produced on an Illumina HiSeq 4000. Using fastp at Q25 and MiXCR, TCRdb reprocessed the public reads and kept productive beta chains. In all, the sample holds roughly 13,000 clones, and around 33% of those were seen once. The leading ten clones occupy about 15% of the sample. No patient had received any treatment before thyroid surgery. The sequenced sample was tumor tissue. These receptors were taken from a male donor with papillary thyroid cancer or a benign thyroid nodule (not recorded which). Some clones in this sample may be carry-over from other donors' samples.

As concerns this clone: The junction departs from germline at one end; a sequencing error may be responsible. DNA of the CDR3: TGTGCCAGCAGCCTCGAGGTCCCGAACACTGAAGCTATCTTT. This sequence encodes CASSLEVPNTEAIF. The J gene is TRBJ1-1, the V gene TRBV11-3; D not certain. Germline V lookup: CDR1 SGHNT, CDR2 YENEEA. There are 14 residues in the CDR3.

In this sample, this clone turned up a few times. V gene TRBV28 combines with J gene TRBJ2-2; the D is unclear. Deletions cut 3 bases from V and 7 bases from J, with 3 bases between. Per the germline V gene, CDR1 is MDHEN and CDR2 is SYDVKM. CDR3 length: 11 amino acids. The CDR3 DNA is TGTGCCAGCAGTTTGGACGGGGAGCTGTTTTTT. It encodes CASSLDGELFF.

This clone was counted a few times. This rearrangement joins TRBV6-6 to TRBJ2-7; D may be TRBD1 or TRBD2 (5 bases each). The CDR3 covers 15 residues. The germline V gene encodes CDR1 MNHNY and CDR2 SVGAGI (reference sequence). Trimming took off 0 bases at V and 5 bases at J, with 14 bases between the two ends. CDR3 sequence reads: CASSYSYSRDHEQYF. DNA for the CDR3: TGTGCCAGCAGTTACTCATATAGCAGGGACCACGAGCAGTACTTC.

The chain employs TRBV3-1 and TRBJ2-7; 7 nucleotides agree with TRBD2. The V gene end was trimmed by 3 bases and the J gene end by 5 bases; junction bases not matched to a gene: 13. This CDR3 has 16 amino acids. Per germline, CDR1 LGHDT and CDR2 YNNKEL (reference sequence). The CDR3 sequence is CASSHDIGGSRNEQYF. DNA for the CDR3: TGTGCCAGCAGCCACGATATAGGCGGGAGTCGCAACGAGCAGTACTTC.

The rearrangement joins TRBV5-1 to TRBJ2-5; 9 bases match TRBD2. Germline-derived CDR1 and CDR2 are SGHRS and YFSETQ. The junction had 16 bases not matched to a gene; V was cut back by 4 bases and J by 9 bases. The CDR3 loop spans 16 amino acids. The DNA for the CDR3 is TGCGCCAGCAGCATAGCTGGGACTAGCTGGGGGAACGCCCAGTACTTC. It specifies CASSIAGTSWGNAQYF.

This clone has ten or more counts. The chain is built from TRBV9 and TRBJ2-3; 11 bases agree with TRBD2. This CDR3 is 17 amino acids long. Trimming at V came to 0 bases and at J to 1 base, leaving 4 bases not matched to a gene. Germline values: CDR1 SGDLS, CDR2 YYNGEE. CDR3 DNA: TGTGCCAGCAGCGTAGCAACTAGCGGGAGAGGCACAGATACGCAGTATTTT. Translated, it gives CASSVATSGRGTDTQYF.

The chain employs TRBV4-1 and TRBJ1-1; D gene uncertain. Trimming removed 4 bases from V and 0 bases from J, with 18 bases in between. Germline CDR1 reads MGHRA; CDR2 reads YSYEKL. There are 17 residues in the CDR3. The CDR3 nucleotides are TGCGCCAGCAGCCGAGTTAGGGCCCCGGGGTTGAACACTGAAGCTTTCTTT. Protein product: CASSRVRAPGLNTEAFF.

This clone is labeled medium-sized. The V and J genes are TRBV5-8 and TRBJ1-5; TRBD1 matches at 10 bases. V lost 4 bases and J lost 8; bases outside the gene matches: 12. Germline V gives CDR1 SGHTS, CDR2 YDEGEE. There are 16 residues in the CDR3. CDR3 in DNA: TGTGCCAGCAGCACCCGAGGGCCGGGACAGGGGAAGCCCCAGCATTTT. Its protein product is CASSTRGPGQGKPQHF.

In nucleotides, the CDR3 is TGTGCCAGTAGTACAAGACAGGGGGATGGCGGTGGCTACACCTTC. Its protein is CASSTRQGDGGGYTF. The chain recombines TRBV19 with TRBJ1-2; TRBD1 agrees at 9 bases. The V and J ends lost 4 bases and 7 bases, in that order; junction bases with no gene match: 10. The CDR3 covers 15 residues. Looked up from germline, CDR1 is LNHDA and CDR2 is SQIVND (reference sequence).

For this clone: One junction end disagrees with the germline gene, perhaps due to a read error. This rearrangement joins TRBV20-1 to TRBJ1-1, with 12 bases fitting TRBD1. CDR3 length: 16 residues. Germline V gene sequence: CDR1 DFQATT, CDR2 SNEGSKA (reference sequence). As DNA, the CDR3 is TGCAGCGCTAGACGTTGGGACAGGGGGCAGGACACTGAAGCTTTCTTT. Residues: CSARRWDRGQDTEAFF.

Turning to this clone: A junction boundary mismatches the germline segment, possibly from a read error. The gene calls are TRBV6-1 and TRBJ2-7, with 8 bases lining up with TRBD1. The CDR3 length is 14 residues. Germline CDR1 and CDR2: MNHNS and SASEGT. The CDR3 nucleotides read TGTGCCAGCAGGGAACCGGGACAGGAGGACGAACAGTACTTC. Its translation: CASREPGQEDEQYF.

The rearrangement uses TRBV24-1 and TRBJ2-7; possibly TRBD2 for D (5 bases). The V gene's germline CDR1 is KGHDR and CDR2 SFDVKD. V was pared by 6 bases and J by 1 base, with 9 bases between. The CDR3 runs to 13 residues. Here the CDR3 reads CATSSGESYEQYF. CDR3 in DNA: TGTGCCACCAGTTCCGGGGAGTCCTACGAGCAGTACTTC.

This chain uses TRBV27 with TRBJ2-7; D tentatively reads TRBD1 or TRBD2 (5 bases each). In germline, CDR1 is MNHEY, CDR2 SMNVEV (reference sequence). This CDR3 contains 15 residues. Trimming shortened V by 0 bases and J by 0 bases, and 9 bases separated the two germline ends. The CDR3: CASSLSPGSSYEQYF. The CDR3 region has the DNA TGTGCCAGCAGTTTATCCCCAGGGAGCTCCTACGAGCAGTACTTC.

This clone was observed a handful of times. This sequence joins TRBV20-1 and TRBJ2-1; TRBD2 is a possible D gene (6 bases). CDR3 length: 13 amino acids. Trimming removed 4 bases at V and 8 bases at J, with 15 bases between. Germline V lookup: CDR1 DFQATT, CDR2 SNEGSKA (reference sequence). CDR3 in DNA: TGCAGTGCTACTTCCCGGGGCGGGGATGAGCAGTTCTTC. Its translation: CSATSRGGDEQFF.

By share, this clone ranks as medium-sized (0.01 to 0.1%). The chain recombines TRBV5-1 with TRBJ2-7; 9 nucleotides agree with TRBD1. The CDR3 loop spans 15 amino acids. The V gene's germline CDR1 is SGHRS and CDR2 YFSETQ. V lost 0 bases, J lost 4 bases, and 5 bases stayed unmatched. The CDR3: CASSLGQGVAYEQYF. The CDR3 coding sequence is TGCGCCAGCAGCTTGGGACAGGGGGTAGCGTACGAGCAGTACTTC.

In its sample, this clone was seen a few times. This chain links TRBV6-2 or TRBV6-3 with TRBJ1-1; D not resolved. This CDR3 contains 11 residues. Per germline, CDR1 MNHEY and CDR2 SVGEGT. Trimming removed 5 bases at V and 4 bases at J, with 5 bases between. The CDR3 nucleotides are TGTGCCAGCAGTCGGATCACTGAAGCTTTCTTT. This encodes CASSRITEAFF.

This chain joins TRBV6-2 or TRBV6-3 and TRBJ2-7, with TRBD1 matching over 11 bases. There are 16 residues in the CDR3. Germline values: CDR1 MNHEY, CDR2 SVGEGT. V gave up 6 bases and J gave up 3 bases; unmatched junction bases: 10. CDR3 in DNA: TGTGCCAGCAGCTTCGATCCGGGACAGGGGGGCTACGAGCAGTACTTC. The encoded protein is CASSFDPGQGGYEQYF.